A single sample gave rise to the 32 T cell receptor beta chains below, sequenced in a study of T-cell reconstitution after alpha-beta-depleted transplantation in children. During its preparation, the TCRbeta library received unique molecular identifiers. A single record per CDR3 protein comes from TCRdb applying MiXCR to the PCR reads. The data contain 230,000 or so distinct CDR3 sequences, about 12% of them singletons. Sequencing used PBMCs from the stem cell graft donor, obtained from the stem cell graft. Source of these receptors: a human donor who donated a stem cell graft to a child with acute lymphoblastic leukemia.

This clonotype was seen ten or more times. CDR3 residues: CASSLEVFAGYTF. The CDR3 DNA sequence: TGTGCCAGCAGCTTAGAAGTGTTCGCCGGCTACACCTTC. The chain is built from TRBV11-2 and TRBJ1-2, with unresolved D. CDR1 is SGHAT, CDR2 FQNNGV, per germline. The CDR3 consists of 13 residues. The V and J ends lost 0 bases and 8 bases respectively, with 10 bases between them. Combining the CDR3 with reference TRBV11-2 and TRBJ1-2 gives the whole variable domain EAGVAQSPRYKIIEKRQSVAFWCNPISGHATLYWYQQILGQGPKLLIQFQNNGVVDDSQLPKDRFSAERLKGVDSTLKIQPAKLEDSAVYLCASSLEVFAGYTFGSGTRLTVV.

This clonotype was seen at least ten times. The V and J genes are TRBV2 and TRBJ1-4; 8 nucleotides agree with TRBD1. Germline V gene data show CDR1 as SNHLY and CDR2 as FYNNEI. Trimming at V came to 6 bases and at J to 13 bases, leaving 19 bases not matched to a gene. The CDR3 contains 16 residues. CDR3 residues: CASRGDVTGAGGGLFF. CDR3 nucleotides: TGTGCCAGCAGGGGGGATGTGACAGGGGCCGGGGGAGGACTGTTTTTT.

The chain couples TRBV11-2 to TRBJ2-5; no clear D. This CDR3 spans 15 amino acids. Trimming pared 1 base from V and 5 bases from J, leaving 14 bases between. Germline V gene lookup returns CDR1 SGHAT and CDR2 FQNNGV. The CDR3 DNA follows: TGTGCCAGCAGCTTAGTACTTGAGGTTCTGGAGACCCAGTACTTC. It codes for CASSLVLEVLETQYF.

The chain has TRBV12-3 or TRBV12-4 and TRBJ1-5; D is uncertain. V lost 2 bases, J lost 7 bases, and 9 bases lay in between. The CDR3 totals 13 residues. CDR3 region: CASSLRGYQPQHF. The DNA of the CDR3 is TGTGCCAGCAGTTTAAGAGGGTACCAGCCCCAGCATTTT.

This clonotype was counted ten times or more. V usage is TRBV9 and J usage is TRBJ2-2; 16 bases align to TRBD2. Losses at the gene ends were 4 bases for V and 3 bases for J; bases not matched to a gene: 6. This CDR3 comprises 18 residues. Germline CDR1 SGDLS, CDR2 YYNGEE. The CDR3, as DNA: TGTGCCAGCAGCCGGGGACTAGCGGGAGGGCCTGACACCGGGGAGCTGTTTTTT. Translated, it gives CASSRGLAGGPDTGELFF.

The genes are TRBV19 and TRBJ1-1; D not certain. Trimming left V 6 bases short and J 0 bases short, with 14 bases between. The CDR3 runs to 15 residues. Germline V CDR1 and CDR2: LNHDA, SQIVND (reference sequence). CDR3: CASSGDPEMNTEAFF. CDR3 DNA sequence: TGTGCCAGTAGCGGTGACCCGGAGATGAACACTGAAGCTTTCTTT.

This clonotype was seen repeatedly, ten times or more. The chain has TRBV5-5 and TRBJ2-5; 10 bases agree with TRBD2. Germline loops: CDR1 SGHKS, CDR2 YYEKEE (reference sequence). The CDR3 extends over 15 amino acids. The V and J ends lost 0 bases and 6 bases, in that order; junction bases with no gene match: 5. CDR3 sequence: CASSLELAGLKTQYF. CDR3 coding DNA: TGTGCCAGCAGCTTGGAACTAGCGGGGCTTAAGACCCAGTACTTC.

The genes are TRBV6-5 and TRBJ1-2; no firm D call. Germline CDR1 and CDR2: MNHEY and SVGAGI. The V and J ends lost 0 bases and 5 bases respectively, with 10 bases between them. This CDR3 comprises 14 residues. The CDR3 DNA is TGTGCCAGCAGTTACTCGCTCACAGATTATGGCTACACCTTC. It codes for CASSYSLTDYGYTF.

This clonotype was seen repeatedly, ten times or more. V gene TRBV6-1 combines with J gene TRBJ2-2, with D tentatively TRBD2 (5 bases). From germline, CDR1 is MNHNS and CDR2 SASEGT. Trimming took 3 bases from V and 6 from J, leaving 11 bases between them. CDR3 length: 14 residues. The CDR3 sequence is CASSDATGSGELFF. The DNA for the CDR3 is TGTGCCAGCAGTGACGCGACGGGGTCCGGGGAGCTGTTTTTT.

The sample holds many counts of this clonotype. J is TRBJ1-4 and V is TRBV28; 8 bases agree with TRBD1. With V trimmed by 8 bases and J by 0 bases, 5 bases remained unmatched. CDR3 length: 15 residues. From germline, CDR1 is MDHEN and CDR2 SYDVKM. The CDR3 loop is CASADREATNEKLFF. The CDR3, as DNA: TGTGCCAGCGCGGACAGGGAGGCAACTAATGAAAAACTGTTTTTT.

The chain uses TRBV4-1 and TRBJ2-5; D uncertain. Germline V gene data show CDR1 as MGHRA and CDR2 as YSYEKL. With 4 bases removed from V and 7 bases from J, the gap between germline ends came to 4 bases. The CDR3 sequence is 10 residues long. CDR3 loop: CASSRRTQYF. Written as DNA, the CDR3 is TGCGCCAGCAGCCGACGGACCCAGTACTTC.

Ten or more counts support this clonotype. The rearrangement links TRBV28 to TRBJ2-5; 10 bases fit TRBD2. The germline gives CDR1 MDHEN, CDR2 SYDVKM. The CDR3 has 13 residues. Trimming cost V 7 bases and J 4 bases; bases outside gene matches: 3. The CDR3 loop reads CASNLAGVETQYF. In nucleotides, the CDR3 is TGTGCCAGCAACCTAGCGGGGGTAGAGACCCAGTACTTC. Filled out from reference TRBV28 and TRBJ2-5, the complete variable domain reads DVKVTQSSRYLVKRTGEKVFLECVQDMDHENMFWYRQDPGLGLRLIYFSYDVKMKEKGDIPEGYSVSREKKERFSLILESASTNQTSMYLCASNLAGVETQYFGPGTRLLVL.

This clonotype was picked up a small number of times. V is TRBV11-2 and J is TRBJ2-7, with TRBD2 matching over 10 bases. Germline V gene sequence: CDR1 SGHAT, CDR2 FQNNGV. V lost 1 base to trimming and J lost 5 bases; unmatched junction nucleotides: 14. CDR3 length: 18 amino acids. The CDR3: CASSLGPAGGPKYNEQYF. CDR3 DNA sequence: TGTGCCAGCAGCTTAGGCCCAGCGGGAGGGCCGAAGTATAACGAGCAGTACTTC.

This clonotype was observed at least ten times. The chain is built from TRBV12-3 or TRBV12-4 and TRBJ2-3; 8 nucleotides line up with TRBD2. V was clipped by 5 bases and J by 4 bases; unmatched bases: 8. The CDR3 has 15 residues. The CDR3 DNA sequence: TGTGCCAGCAGTAAACGGGGGGGGCAGGCAGATACGCAGTATTTT. Its protein product is CASSKRGGQADTQYF.

With regard to this clonotype: A much bigger clone sits one base away, suggesting this may be a read error. J is TRBJ2-2 and V is TRBV28, with D possibly matching TRBD1 (6 bases). The length of the CDR3 is 13 residues. CDR1 is MDHEN and CDR2 is SYDVKM in the germline V gene. The chain's CDR3 is CASSLGDTWELFF. The CDR3 coding sequence is TGTGCCAGCAGTTTAGGGGACACCTGGGAGCTGTTTTTT.

In this sample, this clonotype turned up many times. V and J are TRBV6-1 and TRBJ2-7; 7 nucleotides agree with TRBD1. CDR3 length: 14 residues. The J segment lost 3 bases and the V segment lost 7 bases, leaving 9 bases of the junction unmatched. In germline, CDR1 is MNHNS, CDR2 SASEGT. The CDR3 sequence is CASTLPGQSYEQYF. As DNA, the CDR3 is TGTGCCAGCACCCTACCGGGACAGAGCTACGAGCAGTACTTC.

This clonotype was seen many times. J is TRBJ2-5 and V is TRBV20-1, with TRBD2 identical over 12 bases. The CDR3 length is 14 residues. Unmatched junction bases numbered 4, after V lost 4 bases and J lost 4 bases. Germline CDR1 DFQATT, CDR2 SNEGSKA (reference sequence). The CDR3 is CSANLGLAGETQYF. Written as DNA, the CDR3 is TGCAGTGCTAACCTGGGACTAGCGGGAGAGACCCAGTACTTC.

This clonotype was counted at least ten times. The genes are TRBV19 and TRBJ2-1; TRBD1 agrees at 7 bases. V lost 6 bases, J lost 3 bases, and 8 bases stayed unmatched. CDR3 length: 15 amino acids. Germline V gives CDR1 LNHDA, CDR2 SQIVND (reference sequence). This chain's CDR3 is CASRKWGQNYNEQFF. The CDR3 region has the DNA TGTGCCAGTAGGAAGTGGGGACAGAACTACAATGAGCAGTTCTTC. Full variable domain (remainder filled in from reference TRBV19 and TRBJ2-1): DGGITQSPKYLFRKEGQNVTLSCEQNLNHDAMYWYRQDPGQGLRLIYYSQIVNDFQKGDIAEGYSVSREKKESFPLTVTSAQKNPTAFYLCASRKWGQNYNEQFFGPGTRLTVL.

This clonotype came up many times. This sequence joins TRBV29-1 and TRBJ1-1, with D tentatively TRBD1 (5 bases). The V gene lost 3 bases and the J gene lost 4 bases, with 18 bases spanning the gap. CDR1 SQVTM and CDR2 ANQGSEA come from the germline V gene. The CDR3 runs 15 residues. The CDR3 is CSVDVGRGLRTEAFF. In DNA, the CDR3 is TGCAGCGTTGATGTCGGGCGGGGGTTGCGCACTGAAGCTTTCTTT.

This clonotype was recorded at least ten times. V gene TRBV12-5 combines with J gene TRBJ1-1, with D tentatively TRBD1 (6 bases). CDR3 length: 13 residues. The germline V and J ends were trimmed by 6 bases and 5 bases, with 13 bases remaining between them. Germline-derived CDR1 and CDR2 are LGHNT and FRNRAP. The CDR3 sequence is CASGLQGFTEAFF. CDR3 DNA sequence: TGTGCTAGTGGGTTACAGGGTTTTACTGAAGCTTTCTTT.

In this sample, this clonotype turned up many times. The rearrangement joins TRBV7-6 to TRBJ2-3; no clear D gene. Germline-derived CDR1 and CDR2 are SGHVS and FNYEAQ. This CDR3 has 13 residues. V was shortened by 2 bases and J by 0 bases, with 3 bases between the two germline ends. CDR3 in amino acids: CASSLYSTDTQYF. As DNA, the CDR3 is TGTGCCAGCAGCTTATACAGCACAGATACGCAGTATTTT.

This clonotype was recorded at least ten times. The gene calls are TRBV25-1 and TRBJ2-7, with 10 bases that match TRBD2. The CDR3 consists of 13 residues. With V trimmed by 7 bases and J by 5 bases, 5 bases remained unmatched. The V gene's germline CDR1 is MGHDK and CDR2 SYGVNS. The CDR3 here is CASKLAGEDEQYF. In DNA form, the CDR3 reads TGTGCCAGCAAGCTAGCGGGAGAGGACGAGCAGTACTTC.

This clonotype has just a few counts. The genes are TRBV5-5 and TRBJ2-7; 7 bases map to TRBD1. The germline gives CDR1 SGHKS, CDR2 YYEKEE (reference sequence). The ends lost 8 bases at V and 2 bases at J; junction bases unmatched: 10. CDR3 length: 14 residues. The CDR3 loop reads CARGPGQETYEQYF. Here the CDR3 DNA reads TGTGCCAGGGGCCCCGGACAGGAAACCTACGAGCAGTACTTC. The whole variable domain, filled in from reference TRBV5-5 and TRBJ2-7, reads DAGVTQSPTHLIKTRGQQVTLRCSPISGHKSVSWYQQVLGQGPQFIFQYYEKEERGRGNFPDRFSARQFPNYSSELNVNALLLGDSALYLCARGPGQETYEQYFGPGTRLTVT.

V is TRBV15 and J is TRBJ1-1, with D perhaps matching TRBD1 (6 bases). V was trimmed by 1 base and J by 2 bases, leaving 11 bases between them. CDR1 and CDR2 from the germline V gene are LNHNV and YYDKDF (reference sequence). CDR3 size: 15 residues. The CDR3 sequence is CATSRASGGNTEAFF. The CDR3 region has the DNA TGTGCCACCAGCAGAGCTTCGGGGGGCAACACTGAAGCTTTCTTT.

The chain combines TRBV27 with TRBJ2-7; 8 bases are a match to TRBD1. CDR1 is MNHEY, CDR2 SMNVEV, per germline (reference sequence). This CDR3 has 14 amino acids. The V and J ends lost 6 bases and 7 bases, in that order; junction bases with no gene match: 11. The CDR3 region is CASSDGTGPREQYF. CDR3 DNA: TGTGCCAGCAGCGACGGGACAGGCCCTCGGGAGCAGTACTTC.

V gene TRBV6-2 or TRBV6-3 combines with J gene TRBJ1-3; unclear D gene. The germline V gene has CDR1 MNHEY and CDR2 SVGEGT. The CDR3 sequence is 13 residues long. Trimming took 8 bases from V and 7 from J, leaving 15 bases between them. For the CDR3, the DNA is TGTGCCAGCGGCGAGGCCTGGTGGAACACCATATATTTT. It codes for CASGEAWWNTIYF.

This clonotype has a count of ten or more. V gene TRBV7-9 combines with J gene TRBJ2-5, with D possibly being TRBD1 or TRBD2 (7 bases each). V lost 5 bases to trimming and J lost 1 base, with 14 bases between them. CDR1 is SEHNR, CDR2 FQNEAQ, per germline (reference sequence). CDR3 size: 15 residues. CDR3 region: CASSRPRGGQETQYF. CDR3 coding DNA: TGTGCCAGCAGCCGCCCCAGGGGGGGCCAAGAGACCCAGTACTTC.

The sample holds a few counts of this clonotype. This chain connects TRBV18 to TRBJ2-1; 8 bases map to TRBD2. In germline, CDR1 is KGHSH, CDR2 LQKENI. The CDR3 totals 15 residues. With 3 bases clipped from V and 7 bases from J, the junction kept 8 bases outside the gene matches. The CDR3 nucleotides read TGTGCCAGCTCACCCTCGGCGGGGGGCGGGAATGAGCAGTTCTTC. Encoded protein: CASSPSAGGGNEQFF.

This clonotype was recorded at least ten times. This chain connects TRBV24-1 to TRBJ2-1; TRBD2 aligns across 8 bases. From germline, CDR1 is KGHDR and CDR2 SFDVKD. After removal of 2 bases from V and 7 bases from J, the junction contained 12 bases not matched to a gene. The CDR3 runs to 17 residues. In DNA form, the CDR3 reads TGTGCCACCAGTGATTATGGGGCGGGAGGTATGGGTAATGAGCAGTTCTTC. Encoded protein: CATSDYGAGGMGNEQFF.

This clonotype was picked up many times. The chain uses TRBV7-2 and TRBJ2-3, with 13 bases fitting TRBD2. Germline assignment: CDR1 SGHTA and CDR2 FQGNSA. Unmatched junction bases numbered 8, after V lost 6 bases and J lost 2 bases. The CDR3 is 17 residues long. The CDR3 DNA reads TGTGCCAGCAGACTCCGACTAGCGGGAGGATCCACAGATACGCAGTATTTT. Translated: CASRLRLAGGSTDTQYF.

Note on this clonotype: With a much larger clone just one base away, this may be a read error. The chain couples TRBV12-3 or TRBV12-4 to TRBJ1-6; D might be TRBD1 (5 bases). This CDR3 region has 15 residues. Trimming left V 5 bases short and J 7 bases short, with 15 bases between. CDR3 nucleotides: TGTGCCAGCAGTACCCGATGTGGGGGGAATTCACCCCTCCACTTT. It codes for CASSTRCGGNSPLHF.

In regard to this clonotype: This clone may be a read error of a much larger clone one base away. This chain joins TRBV9 and TRBJ2-1; the D gene is possibly TRBD1 (6 bases). The CDR3 sequence is 14 residues long. Trimming stripped 2 bases from V and 8 bases from J, with 14 bases between. Looked up from germline, CDR1 is SGDLS and CDR2 is YYNGEE. The CDR3 region is CASSVGVGAYEQFF. The CDR3 bases are TGTGCCAGCAGCGTTGGCGTGGGGGCCTATGAGCAGTTCTTC.